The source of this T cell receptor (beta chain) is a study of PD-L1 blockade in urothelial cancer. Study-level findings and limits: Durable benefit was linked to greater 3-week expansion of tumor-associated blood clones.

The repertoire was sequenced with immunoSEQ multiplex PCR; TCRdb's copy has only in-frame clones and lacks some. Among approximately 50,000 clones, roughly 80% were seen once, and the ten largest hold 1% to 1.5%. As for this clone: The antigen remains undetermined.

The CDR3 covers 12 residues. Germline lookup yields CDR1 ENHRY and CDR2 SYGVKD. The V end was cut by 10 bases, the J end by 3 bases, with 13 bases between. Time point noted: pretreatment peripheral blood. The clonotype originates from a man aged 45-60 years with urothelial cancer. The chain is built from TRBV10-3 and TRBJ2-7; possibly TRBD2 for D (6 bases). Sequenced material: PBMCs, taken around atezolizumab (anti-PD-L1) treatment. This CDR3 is CATNSGDYEQYF. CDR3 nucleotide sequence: TGTGCCACGAATAGCGGAGACTACGAGCAGTACTTC.